Each of the 32 T cell receptor beta chains below was sequenced from the same sample in a study of lymphopenia after photon versus proton radiotherapy. TCRdb's table, derived via immunoSEQ multiplex PCR, lists solely in-frame clones and lacks some. Seen here are over 50,000 clones, approximately 86% observed once, and the top ten hold roughly 2.1%. The source was peripheral blood, collected from a patient treated with photon-based radiotherapy. The receptors shown here come from a man aged 40-49 years with gastric cancer.

The chain employs TRBV11-2 and TRBJ1-6, with D possibly being TRBD1 (5 bases). This CDR3 region has 14 residues. Trimming shortened V by 5 bases and J by 13 bases, and 18 bases separated the two germline ends. Germline-derived CDR1 and CDR2 are SGHAT and FQNNGV. CDR3 in amino acids: CASSPMGGYRPLHF. The CDR3 DNA follows: TGTGCCAGCAGCCCCATGGGGGGGTATCGGCCCCTCCACTTT.

The J gene is TRBJ1-1, the V gene TRBV18; 10 positions match TRBD1. The germline gives CDR1 KGHSH, CDR2 LQKENI. This CDR3 comprises 16 residues. The V and J ends lost 2 bases and 5 bases, in that order; junction bases with no gene match: 8. CDR3 sequence reads: CASSPAGTGALTEAFF. In DNA, the CDR3 is TGTGCCAGCTCACCAGCCGGGACAGGGGCGTTAACTGAAGCTTTCTTT.

The sample holds one count of this clone. J is TRBJ2-5 and V is TRBV27, with TRBD1 matching 7 bases. The CDR3 length is 15 residues. V was clipped by 8 bases and J by 3 bases; unmatched bases: 12. The V gene's germline CDR1 is MNHEY and CDR2 SMNVEV (reference sequence). DNA of the CDR3: TGTGCCAGCGGACTCCCGGGACAGATAGAAGAGACCCAGTACTTC. It encodes CASGLPGQIEETQYF.

The chain combines TRBV19 with TRBJ2-7; D unclear. CDR3 length: 14 amino acids. V was trimmed by 1 base and J by 5 bases, leaving 12 bases between them. CDR1 LNHDA and CDR2 SQIVND come from the germline V gene (reference sequence). CDR3 in amino acids: CASSIGQPSDEQYF. CDR3 bases: TGTGCCAGTAGTATAGGCCAACCTTCGGACGAGCAGTACTTC.

The chain couples TRBV27 to TRBJ1-2, with D perhaps matching TRBD1 (6 bases). Between the trimmed V and J ends, which lost 4 bases and 4 bases, there was a span of 13 bases. The germline V gene encodes CDR1 MNHEY and CDR2 SMNVEV (reference sequence). The CDR3 loop spans 14 amino acids. CDR3 nucleotides: TGTGCCAGCAGTTCCGGAGGGGGGAGCTATGGCTACACCTTC. Translating gives CASSSGGGSYGYTF.

This chain links TRBV9 with TRBJ1-1; 7 nucleotides agree with TRBD1. This CDR3 spans 15 amino acids. The trim removed 2 bases at V and 3 bases at J, leaving 7 bases unmatched. Germline V lookup: CDR1 SGDLS, CDR2 YYNGEE. This CDR3 is CASSVGTARDTEAFF. The CDR3 DNA follows: TGTGCCAGCAGCGTCGGGACAGCGAGGGACACTGAAGCTTTCTTT.

The genes are TRBV27 and TRBJ1-1; D remains ambiguous. The ends were cut back, 4 bases at V and 3 bases at J, with 12 bases in the middle. Germline V gene lookup returns CDR1 MNHEY and CDR2 SMNVEV (reference sequence). CDR3 size: 14 residues. The chain's CDR3 is CASSSRPGDTEAFF. CDR3 bases: TGTGCCAGCAGTTCGAGGCCGGGAGACACTGAAGCTTTCTTT.

The chain is built from TRBV6-6 and TRBJ1-1; D not resolved. Germline V gene data show CDR1 as MNHNY and CDR2 as SVGAGI (reference sequence). Trimming stripped 6 bases from V and 1 base from J, with 9 bases between. The CDR3 extends over 13 amino acids. CDR3 DNA: TGTGCCAGCAGCACAAGCAGGAACACTGAAGCTTTCTTT. The encoded protein is CASSTSRNTEAFF.

The chain carries TRBV6-1 and TRBJ2-1; D unclear. With 7 bases removed from V and 2 bases from J, the gap between germline ends came to 12 bases. In germline, CDR1 is MNHNS, CDR2 SASEGT. The CDR3 length is 14 residues. The CDR3 sequence: CASIMANAYNEQFF. The CDR3 coding sequence is TGTGCCAGCATCATGGCGAATGCCTACAATGAGCAGTTCTTC.

CDR3 in DNA: TGTGCCAGCAGCGGACAGGTACTCTATGGCTACACCTTC. This gives the protein CASSGQVLYGYTF. J is TRBJ1-2 and V is TRBV11-2, with 7 bases that match TRBD1. J lost 4 bases, V lost 5 bases, and 4 bases had no gene match. The CDR3 is made up of 13 amino acids. CDR1 and CDR2 from the germline V gene are SGHAT and FQNNGV.

The gene calls are TRBV10-3 and TRBJ2-7, with D tentatively TRBD2 (5 bases). This CDR3 is built from 13 residues. Germline V gene lookup returns CDR1 ENHRY and CDR2 SYGVKD. V dropped 5 bases and J dropped 1 base, with 9 bases sitting between them. CDR3 amino acids: CAISTRESYEQYF. The DNA for the CDR3 is TGTGCCATCAGTACTAGGGAATCCTACGAGCAGTACTTC.

The chain employs TRBV18 and TRBJ1-5; 7 bases line up with TRBD1. The germline gives CDR1 KGHSH, CDR2 LQKENI. Unmatched junction bases numbered 6, after V lost 4 bases and J lost 3 bases. CDR3 length: 15 amino acids. As DNA, the CDR3 is TGTGCCAGCTCACGGGGGCAGGGGGACAATCAGCCCCAGCATTTT. Residues: CASSRGQGDNQPQHF. Full variable domain (remainder filled in from reference TRBV18 and TRBJ1-5): NAGVMQNPRHLVRRRGQEARLRCSPMKGHSHVYWYRQLPEEGLKFMVYLQKENIIDESGMPKERFSAEFPKEGPSILRIQQVVRGDSAAYFCASSRGQGDNQPQHFGDGTRLSIL.

This chain uses TRBV2 with TRBJ2-3, with D maybe TRBD2 (6 bases). The V gene's germline CDR1 is SNHLY and CDR2 FYNNEI. Trimming took off 5 bases at V and 0 bases at J, with 21 bases between the two ends. The CDR3 has 18 amino acids. The CDR3 loop reads CASSREFRPGPSTDTQYF. Here the CDR3 DNA reads TGTGCCAGCAGTCGGGAGTTTCGTCCAGGACCTAGCACAGATACGCAGTATTTT.

This sequence joins TRBV7-8 and TRBJ2-3, with D possibly matching TRBD2 (6 bases). CDR3 size: 13 residues. Deletions cut 3 bases from V and 7 bases from J, with 11 bases between. Germline CDR1 SGHVS, CDR2 FQNEAQ. CDR3 nucleotides: TGTGCCAGCAGCTTGGGGAGGTGGAATACGCAGTATTTT. This gives the protein CASSLGRWNTQYF.

J is TRBJ1-3 and V is TRBV6-5; D remains unclear. The CDR3 spans 14 residues. Trimming left V 0 bases short and J 5 bases short, with 8 bases between. Germline CDR1 is MNHEY and CDR2 is SVGAGI. CDR3 loop: CASSYSAGRNTIYF. CDR3 bases: TGTGCCAGCAGTTACTCCGCAGGCCGAAACACCATATATTTT.

V and J are TRBV18 and TRBJ1-1; no clear D gene. Germline V CDR1 and CDR2: KGHSH, LQKENI. This CDR3 is built from 16 residues. V lost 2 bases and J lost 0, with 13 bases in between. The CDR3 DNA reads TGTGCCAGCTCACCATGGGCAGGAGCTATGAACACTGAAGCTTTCTTT. Amino acid sequence: CASSPWAGAMNTEAFF.

CDR3 loop: CASTRGFAPSYNEQFF. In DNA, the CDR3 is TGTGCCAGCACCCGGGGCTTTGCCCCGTCCTACAATGAGCAGTTCTTC. J is TRBJ2-1 and V is TRBV7-2, with D possibly called TRBD1 or TRBD2 (5 bases each). There are 16 residues in the CDR3. V lost 7 bases to trimming and J lost 1 base, with 17 bases between them. CDR1 is SGHTA, CDR2 FQGNSA, per germline.

This clone was seen once. This chain links TRBV27 with TRBJ1-6; 7 bases match TRBD1. CDR1 is MNHEY, CDR2 SMNVEV, per germline (reference sequence). The CDR3 totals 15 residues. The V segment lost 3 bases and the J segment 9 bases; nucleotides outside the gene matches: 8. The CDR3 DNA sequence: TGTGCCAGCAGTTTGGGACAGTGGGTAGCTTCACCCCTCCACTTT. Amino acids: CASSLGQWVASPLHF.

The rearrangement links TRBV5-5 to TRBJ1-6; D perhaps matches TRBD1 (6 bases). The CDR3 consists of 14 residues. The V gene lost 6 bases and the J gene lost 8 bases, with 15 bases spanning the gap. CDR1 is SGHKS and CDR2 is YYEKEE in the germline V gene (reference sequence). The CDR3: CASTYRTADSPLHF. CDR3 sequence (DNA): TGTGCCAGCACCTACCGGACAGCGGATTCACCCCTCCACTTT.

This clone has only a few counts. The chain joins TRBV11-2 to TRBJ2-7; D may be TRBD1 (6 bases). Germline V lookup: CDR1 SGHAT, CDR2 FQNNGV. This CDR3 has 15 residues. V was cut by 3 bases and J by 2 bases, with 14 bases left in between. DNA of the CDR3: TGTGCCAGCAGCTTTGGGGGCCCAACCCCCTACGAGCAGTACTTC. This encodes CASSFGGPTPYEQYF. The variable domain in full, completed from reference TRBV11-2 and TRBJ2-7, reads EAGVAQSPRYKIIEKRQSVAFWCNPISGHATLYWYQQILGQGPKLLIQFQNNGVVDDSQLPKDRFSAERLKGVDSTLKIQPAKLEDSAVYLCASSFGGPTPYEQYFGPGTRLTVT.

J is TRBJ2-2 and V is TRBV7-2, with 8 bases identical to TRBD2. This CDR3 comprises 15 residues. The V segment lost 5 bases and the J segment 5 bases; nucleotides outside the gene matches: 7. Germline CDR1 is SGHTA and CDR2 is FQGNSA. The CDR3 sequence is CASSQRGGRTGELFF. DNA of the CDR3: TGTGCCAGCAGCCAACGGGGGGGCCGGACCGGGGAGCTGTTTTTT.

The chain employs TRBV27 and TRBJ1-2; D possibly corresponds to TRBD1 (5 bases). CDR3 length: 14 residues. V was trimmed by 3 bases and J by 8 bases, leaving 16 bases between them. Germline-derived CDR1 and CDR2 are MNHEY and SMNVEV (reference sequence). CDR3 sequence: CASSFRDARAGYTF. The CDR3 region has the DNA TGTGCCAGCAGTTTCAGGGACGCCAGAGCGGGCTACACCTTC.

The rearrangement links TRBV7-3 to TRBJ2-1; D may correspond to TRBD1 or TRBD2 (5 bases each). CDR3 length: 16 amino acids. V shed 0 bases and J shed 5 bases, with 14 bases lying between them. From germline, CDR1 is SGHTA and CDR2 FQGTGA. CDR3 loop: CASSLTTRTGHNEQFF. The CDR3 DNA follows: TGTGCCAGCAGCTTAACGACCCGGACGGGACACAATGAGCAGTTCTTC.

The chain couples TRBV7-9 to TRBJ2-7, with D maybe TRBD2 (5 bases). The CDR3 is 15 residues long. The ends were cut back, 1 base at V and 7 bases at J, with 17 bases in the middle. The germline gives CDR1 SEHNR, CDR2 FQNEAQ (reference sequence). The CDR3 DNA follows: TGTGCCAGCAGCTTAGGGGAAGGACCCCCGGGGGAGCAGTACTTC. Its protein is CASSLGEGPPGEQYF. Combining the CDR3 with reference TRBV7-9 and TRBJ2-7 gives the whole variable domain DTGVSQNPRHKITKRGQNVTFRCDPISEHNRLYWYRQTLGQGPEFLTYFQNEAQLEKSRLLSDRFSAERPKGSFSTLEIQRTEQGDSAMYLCASSLGEGPPGEQYFGPGTRLTVT.

This chain uses TRBV5-1 with TRBJ2-6; D unclear. Germline CDR1 and CDR2: SGHRS and YFSETQ. The CDR3 consists of 15 residues. Trimming took 3 bases from V and 0 from J, leaving 7 bases between them. DNA of the CDR3: TGCGCCAGCAGCTCCACCAGCTCTGGGGCCAACGTCCTGACTTTC. It yields the protein CASSSTSSGANVLTF.

The sample holds one count of this clone. The chain joins TRBV6-6 to TRBJ2-2, with D perhaps matching TRBD1 or TRBD2 (5 bases each). The V and J ends lost 6 bases and 8 bases respectively, with 19 bases between them. CDR3 length: 15 amino acids. Germline V gene sequence: CDR1 MNHNY, CDR2 SVGAGI (reference sequence). CDR3 sequence reads: CASRPSGRGKGELFF. CDR3 DNA: TGTGCCAGCAGGCCATCGGGGCGAGGCAAAGGGGAGCTGTTTTTT.

The chain is built from TRBV9 and TRBJ2-3, with a weak D call TRBD1 (6 bases). CDR3 length: 16 amino acids. The V gene's germline CDR1 is SGDLS and CDR2 YYNGEE. V lost 3 bases to trimming and J lost 2 bases, with 16 bases between them. CDR3 bases: TGTGCCAGCAGCGGGTCAAGGGGGAAAACCACAGATACGCAGTATTTT. Translation: CASSGSRGKTTDTQYF.

The chain combines TRBV5-4 with TRBJ1-3; D gene uncertain. V lost 0 bases, J lost 2 bases, and 6 bases lay in between. In germline, CDR1 is SGHNT, CDR2 YYREEE (reference sequence). The CDR3 extends over 14 amino acids. The CDR3 DNA sequence: TGTGCCAGCAGCTTGGTGGGGACTGGAAACACCATATATTTT. Protein: CASSLVGTGNTIYF. Using reference TRBV5-4 and TRBJ1-3 for the parts outside the CDR3, the full variable domain is ETGVTQSPTHLIKTRGQQVTLRCSSQSGHNTVSWYQQALGQGPQFIFQYYREEENGRGNFPPRFSGLQFPNYSSELNVNALELDDSALYLCASSLVGTGNTIYFGEGSWLTVV.

V is TRBV6-6 and J is TRBJ1-1; a weak D match, TRBD1 (5 bases). Germline-derived CDR1 and CDR2 are MNHNY and SVGAGI (reference sequence). The length of the CDR3 is 14 residues. The V gene lost 2 bases and the J gene lost 7 bases, with 14 bases spanning the gap. The CDR3 region is CASSYQGHGNEAFF. CDR3 coding DNA: TGTGCCAGCAGTTACCAGGGCCACGGGAATGAAGCTTTCTTT.

The rearrangement joins TRBV4-2 to TRBJ1-2; D is uncertain. From germline, CDR1 is LGHNA and CDR2 YNFKEQ. The CDR3 contains 14 residues. V was cut by 0 bases and J by 2 bases, with 7 bases left in between. The CDR3 DNA reads TGTGCCAGCAGCCAAGAGGAATGGAACTATGGCTACACCTTC. Translated, it gives CASSQEEWNYGYTF.

The genes are TRBV5-1 and TRBJ2-7, with 10 bases lining up with TRBD1. J lost 5 bases, V lost 4 bases, and 6 bases had no gene match. Germline assignment: CDR1 SGHRS and CDR2 YFSETQ. This CDR3 region has 14 residues. CDR3 coding DNA: TGCGCCAGCAGCCCCGGGACAGGGGCGCACGAGCAGTACTTC. As protein: CASSPGTGAHEQYF.

Only a few counts were recorded for this clone. The chain combines TRBV28 with TRBJ1-2; 8 bases fit TRBD1. This CDR3 has 13 residues. Germline V lookup: CDR1 MDHEN, CDR2 SYDVKM. V lost 1 base, J lost 7 bases, and 2 bases stayed unmatched. In DNA form, the CDR3 reads TGTGCCAGCAGTTTATCCGACAGGGGTGGCTACACCTTC. This sequence encodes CASSLSDRGGYTF.